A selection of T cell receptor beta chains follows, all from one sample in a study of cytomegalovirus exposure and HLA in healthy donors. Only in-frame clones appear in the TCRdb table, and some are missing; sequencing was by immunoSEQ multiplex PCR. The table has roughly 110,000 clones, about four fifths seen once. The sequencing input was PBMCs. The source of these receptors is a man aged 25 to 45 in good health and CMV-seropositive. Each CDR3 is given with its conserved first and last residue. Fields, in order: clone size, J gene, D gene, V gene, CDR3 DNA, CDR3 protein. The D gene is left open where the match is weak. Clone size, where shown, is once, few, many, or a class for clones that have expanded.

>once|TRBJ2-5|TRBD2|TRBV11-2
TGTGCCAGCAGCCCTAGCGGCGGTGTACAAGAGACCCAGTACTTC
CASSPSGGVQETQYF
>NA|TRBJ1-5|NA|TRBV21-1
TGTGCCAGCAGCCCGGACAGGGGAAGGCAGCCCCAGCATTTT
CASSPDRGRQPQHF
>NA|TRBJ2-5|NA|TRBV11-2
TGTGCCAGCAGCTTAGTTATCGGGGAGTACCAAGAGACCCAGTACTTC
CASSLVIGEYQETQYF
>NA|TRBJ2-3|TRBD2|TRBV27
TGTGCCAGCAGTTTACTAGCGGGGGGGCCCAAGGACGCAGATACGCAGTATTTT
CASSLLAGGPKDADTQYF
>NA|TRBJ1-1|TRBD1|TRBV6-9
TGTGCCAGCAGTGCCCGGGACAGGGACACTGAAGCTTTCTTT
CASSARDRDTEAFF
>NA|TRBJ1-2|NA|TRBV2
TGTGCCAGCAGTGGCTCGGGTTTCTATGGCTACACCTTC
CASSGSGFYGYTF
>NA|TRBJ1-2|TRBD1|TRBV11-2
TGTGCCAGCAGTTTTGACAGGGCCTATGGCTACACCTTC
CASSFDRAYGYTF
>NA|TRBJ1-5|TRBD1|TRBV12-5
TGTGCTAGTGGTTTGGGGACAGGGGGTAATCAGCCCCAGCATTTT
CASGLGTGGNQPQHF
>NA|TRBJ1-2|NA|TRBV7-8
TGTGCCAGCAGCTTAGAACTGCGGGGCTATGGCTACACCTTC
CASSLELRGYGYTF
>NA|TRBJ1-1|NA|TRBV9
TGTGCCAGCAGCGGTGGGGGGTCCACTGAAGCTTTCTTT
CASSGGGSTEAFF
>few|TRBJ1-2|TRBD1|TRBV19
TGTGCCAGTAGTAGGACAGGGAACGATGGCTACACCTTC
CASSRTGNDGYTF
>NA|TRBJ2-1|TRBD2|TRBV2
TGTGCCAGCAGTGGAGCGGGGGGGCCGGATGAGCAGTTCTTC
CASSGAGGPDEQFF
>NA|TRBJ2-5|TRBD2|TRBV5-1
TGCGCCAGCAGGCCTAGCGGGGGAGCACAAGAGACCCAGTACTTC
CASRPSGGAQETQYF
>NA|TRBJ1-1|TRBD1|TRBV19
TGTGCCAGTAGTAGCGGACAGGGCCTCTGGAACACTGAAGCTTTCTTT
CASSSGQGLWNTEAFF
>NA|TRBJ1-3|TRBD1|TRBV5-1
TGCGCCAGCAGCCCGGGACAGGGGGCAAGAAACACCATATATTTT
CASSPGQGARNTIYF
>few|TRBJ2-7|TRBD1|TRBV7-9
TGTTCCAGCAGCTTAAGGGGACAGGGGGACTACGAGCAGTACTTC
CSSSLRGQGDYEQYF
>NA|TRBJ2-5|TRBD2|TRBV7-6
TGTGCCAGCAGCGCCACTAGCGGCGTCTACCAAGAGACCCAGTACTTC
CASSATSGVYQETQYF
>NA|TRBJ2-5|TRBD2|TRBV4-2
TGTGCCAGCAGCCAAGGACGGGGGGGCCATACTTCCACAGAGACCCAGTACTTC
CASSQGRGGHTSTETQYF
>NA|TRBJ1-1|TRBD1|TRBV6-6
TGTGCCAGCAGTTACTCGCGGGGACAGCAGGGAACTGAAGCTTTCTTT
CASSYSRGQQGTEAFF
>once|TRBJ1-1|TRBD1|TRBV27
TGTGCCAGCAGTTTAACAGGGGTCACTGAAGCTTTCTTT
CASSLTGVTEAFF
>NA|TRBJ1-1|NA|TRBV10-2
TGCGCCAGCAAAACACAGGAGAACACTGAAGCTTTCTTT
CASKTQENTEAFF
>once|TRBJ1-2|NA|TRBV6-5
TGTGCCAGCAGTCCCCTGGGAGGGCGAGACTATGGCTACACCTTC
CASSPLGGRDYGYTF
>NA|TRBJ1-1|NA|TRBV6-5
TGTGCCAGCAGCAAGGAGTGGGACACTGAAGCTTTCTTT
CASSKEWDTEAFF
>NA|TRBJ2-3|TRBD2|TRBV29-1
TGCAGCGTGGGGGGGGGAGATACGCAGTATTTT
CSVGGGDTQYF
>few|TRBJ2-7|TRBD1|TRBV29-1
TGCAGCGTTGAAGAACGACAGGGGGGCGAGCAGTACTTC
CSVEERQGGEQYF
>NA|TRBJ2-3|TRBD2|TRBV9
TGTGCCAGCAGCGTACGGACTAGCGGCACAGATACGCAGTATTTT
CASSVRTSGTDTQYF
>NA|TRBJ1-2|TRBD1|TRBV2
TGTGCCAGCAGACCACAGGGGGGCCGGAATGGCTACACCTTC
CASRPQGGRNGYTF
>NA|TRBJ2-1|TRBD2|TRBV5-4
TGTGCCAGCAGCTTTGGCCTAGCGGGGGGAGCCCCCCCCTACAATGAGCAGTTCTTC
CASSFGLAGGAPPYNEQFF
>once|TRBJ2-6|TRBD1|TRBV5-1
TGCGCCAGCAGCTGGGAACCGACAGGGTCTGGGGCCAACGGCCTGACTTTC
CASSWEPTGSGANGLTF
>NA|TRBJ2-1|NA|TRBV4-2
TGTGCCAGCAGCCAAGAGGCCGCGGGGGCTAATGAGCAGTTCTTC
CASSQEAAGANEQFF
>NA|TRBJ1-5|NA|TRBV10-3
TGTGCCAGCCTGATCGGGAATCAGCCCCAGCATTTT
CASLIGNQPQHF
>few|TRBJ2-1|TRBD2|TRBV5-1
TGCGCCAGCAGCTTGGGTTACAGCGGGGCGTACAATGAGCAGTTCTTC
CASSLGYSGAYNEQFF
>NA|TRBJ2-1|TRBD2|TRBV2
TGTGCCAGCAGGGGGGCGGGGGGGTTTGGCAATGAGCAGTTCTTC
CASRGAGGFGNEQFF
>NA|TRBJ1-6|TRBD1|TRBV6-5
TGTGCCAGCAGTTACGGCGGGACAGGGCGGAATTCACCCCTCCACTTT
CASSYGGTGRNSPLHF
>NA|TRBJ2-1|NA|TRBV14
TGTGCCAGCAGCCGAAACTGGGGAGTCAATGAGCAGTTCTTC
CASSRNWGVNEQFF
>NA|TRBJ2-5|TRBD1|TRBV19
TGTGCCAGTAGTTTTTCCGGGACAGGGGGCAGAGAGACCCAGTACTTC
CASSFSGTGGRETQYF
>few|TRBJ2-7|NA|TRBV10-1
TGCGCCAGCAGTGATCAATCCGGGGGAGCGTACGAGCAGTACTTC
CASSDQSGGAYEQYF
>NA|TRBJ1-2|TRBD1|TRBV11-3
TGTGCCAGCAGCTTAAGGGGAACAGGGGGCAGCGGCTACACCTTC
CASSLRGTGGSGYTF
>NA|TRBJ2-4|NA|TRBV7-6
TGTGCCAGCAGCTTAGTTGACGAGCGGGACATTCAGTACTTC
CASSLVDERDIQYF
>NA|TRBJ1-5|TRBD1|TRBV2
TGTGCCAGCCGGGACAGGGTGACTGGTCAGCCCCAGCATTTT
CASRDRVTGQPQHF
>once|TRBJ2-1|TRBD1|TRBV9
TGTGCCAGCAGCCCTCAGGGGGCGATTACCTACAATGAGCAGTTCTTC
CASSPQGAITYNEQFF
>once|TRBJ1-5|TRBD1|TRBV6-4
TGTGCCAGCAGTGAGGGACAGGGAAATCAGCCCCAGCATTTT
CASSEGQGNQPQHF
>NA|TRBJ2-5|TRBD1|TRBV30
TGTGCCTGGAATGGTGGGACAGCCCAAGAGACCCAGTACTTC
CAWNGGTAQETQYF
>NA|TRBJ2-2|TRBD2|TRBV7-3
TGTGCCAGCAGACCACAACTAGCGGGGGGGAACACCGGGGAGCTGTTTTTT
CASRPQLAGGNTGELFF
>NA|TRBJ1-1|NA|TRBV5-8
TGTGCCAGCAGCGGGGACGTACGGGGGACTGAAGCTTTCTTT
CASSGDVRGTEAFF
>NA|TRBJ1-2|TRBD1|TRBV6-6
TGTGCCAGCAGTTACTGGACAGGGGCCAACTATGGCTACACCTTC
CASSYWTGANYGYTF
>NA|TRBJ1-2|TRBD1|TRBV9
TGTGCCAGCAGCGTATTGACAGGGGGCTACACCTTC
CASSVLTGGYTF
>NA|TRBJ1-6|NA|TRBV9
TGTGCCAGCAGCGTAGGGGGTGGGGCTTCACCCCTCCACTTT
CASSVGGGASPLHF
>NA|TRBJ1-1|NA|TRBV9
TGTGCCAGCAGCGTACACGGGGAAAACACTGAAGCTTTCTTT
CASSVHGENTEAFF
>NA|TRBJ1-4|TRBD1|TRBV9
TGTGCCAGCAGCGTCGGGGGACAGTTAAATGAAAAACTGTTTTTT
CASSVGGQLNEKLFF
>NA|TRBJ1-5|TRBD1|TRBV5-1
TGCGCCAGCAGCTTGGGGGACAGGCATAATCAGCCCCAGCATTTT
CASSLGDRHNQPQHF
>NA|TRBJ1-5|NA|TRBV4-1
TGCGCCAGCAGCCCGACCGGGTATAGCAATCAGCCCCAGCATTTT
CASSPTGYSNQPQHF
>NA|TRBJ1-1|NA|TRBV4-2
TGTGCCAGCAGCCATAGGGGACTTGAAGCTTTCTTT
CASSHRGLEAFF
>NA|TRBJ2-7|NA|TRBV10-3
TGTGCCATCAGTGAGCCTACGGGCTCCTACGAGCAGTACTTC
CAISEPTGSYEQYF
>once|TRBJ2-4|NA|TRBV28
TGTGCCAGCAGCTCAGGGGAGAGGGCCAAAAACAGTCAGTACTTC
CASSSGERAKNSQYF
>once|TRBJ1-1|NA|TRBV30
TGTGCCTTAGGGGTCTCGGGCACTGAAGCTTTCTTT
CALGVSGTEAFF
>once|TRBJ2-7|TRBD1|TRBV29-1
TGCAGCGCCGTACAGGGGGCCTACGAGCAGTACTTC
CSAVQGAYEQYF
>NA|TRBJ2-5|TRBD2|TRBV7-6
TGTGCCAGCAGCGGGACTAGCGGGGGTCGGGAGACCCAGTACTTC
CASSGTSGGRETQYF
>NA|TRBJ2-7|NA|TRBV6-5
TGTGCCACCGCGGTTGGCAATTCCTACGAGCAGTACTTC
CATAVGNSYEQYF
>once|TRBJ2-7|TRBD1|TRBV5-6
TGTGCCAGCAGCCCGCAGACAGGGGGCGTACCTTACGAGCAGTACTTC
CASSPQTGGVPYEQYF